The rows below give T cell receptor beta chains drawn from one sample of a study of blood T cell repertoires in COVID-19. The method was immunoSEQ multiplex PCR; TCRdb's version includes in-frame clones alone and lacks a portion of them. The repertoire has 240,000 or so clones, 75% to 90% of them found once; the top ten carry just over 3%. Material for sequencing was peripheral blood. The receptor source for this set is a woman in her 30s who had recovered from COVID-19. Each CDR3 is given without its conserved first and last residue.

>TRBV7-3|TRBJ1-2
ASSPRGGDYGYT
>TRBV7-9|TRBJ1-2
ASSSGQNVYGYT
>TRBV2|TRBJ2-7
ASLSRAYEQY
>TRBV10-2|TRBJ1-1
ASSPPPPDNEAF
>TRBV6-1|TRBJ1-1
ASSAHEAGRKERGTEAF
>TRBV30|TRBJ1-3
AWGYFSGNTIY
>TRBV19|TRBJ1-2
ASTEQGVYGYT
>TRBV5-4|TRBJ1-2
ASSFKDRVHYGYT
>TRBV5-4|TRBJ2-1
ASSSGLDPLNEQF
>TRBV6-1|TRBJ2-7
ASSEFRDTLYEQY
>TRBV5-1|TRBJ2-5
ASSLGLADETQY
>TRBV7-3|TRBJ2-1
ASSPPGGANNEQF
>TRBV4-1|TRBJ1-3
ASSQVGGSGNTIY
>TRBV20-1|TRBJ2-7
SAEQGAEQY
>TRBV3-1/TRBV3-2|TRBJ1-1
ARTYRVNTEAF
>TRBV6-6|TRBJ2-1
ASSWTGGDNEQF
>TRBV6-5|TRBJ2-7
ASSRTGTTYEQY
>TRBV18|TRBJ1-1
ASSPEGTNTEAF
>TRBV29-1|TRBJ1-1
SVVGTGGPEAF
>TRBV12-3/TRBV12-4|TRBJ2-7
ASSSTAYEQY
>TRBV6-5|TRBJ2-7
ASPPGQGAPYEQY
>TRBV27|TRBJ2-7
ASSAGTSAYEQY
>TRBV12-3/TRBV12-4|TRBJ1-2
ASSPQGLDGYT
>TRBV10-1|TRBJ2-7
ASTDSGGLEQY
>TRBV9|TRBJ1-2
ASSTQTGDYGYT
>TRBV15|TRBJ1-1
ATSRTLGQGGAEAF
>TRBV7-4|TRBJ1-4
ASRKKRD
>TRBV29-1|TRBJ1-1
SVVLATEAF
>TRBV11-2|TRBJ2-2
ASSLDLSHVTGELF